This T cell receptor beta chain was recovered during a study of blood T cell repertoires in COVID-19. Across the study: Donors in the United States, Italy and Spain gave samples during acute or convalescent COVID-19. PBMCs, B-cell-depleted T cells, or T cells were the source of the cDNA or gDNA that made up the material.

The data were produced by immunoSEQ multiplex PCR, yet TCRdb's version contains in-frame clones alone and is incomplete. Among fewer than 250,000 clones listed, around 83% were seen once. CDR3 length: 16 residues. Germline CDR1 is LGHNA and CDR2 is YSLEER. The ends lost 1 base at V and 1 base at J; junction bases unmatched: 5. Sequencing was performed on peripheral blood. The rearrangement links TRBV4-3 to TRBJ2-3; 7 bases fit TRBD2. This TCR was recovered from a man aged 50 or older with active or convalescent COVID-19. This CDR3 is CASSQAASGGTDTQYF. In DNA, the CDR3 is TGCGCCAGCAGCCAAGCGGCCAGCGGGGGCACAGATACGCAGTATTTT.